This TCR beta chain was obtained from a study of OX40 agonist ivuxolimab in advanced cancers. In the study overall: Ivuxolimab, which targeted the costimulatory receptor OX40 (CD134), was an agonistic, fully human IgG2 monoclonal antibody. Partial responses occurred in three dose-escalation patients: two with cutaneous melanoma and one with hepatocellular carcinoma. A male proportion of 82.7% and a mean age of about 60 years, ranging from 23 to 79, were recorded for the dose-escalation cohort. Intravenous ivuxolimab was administered to patients every 2 weeks at six dose levels: 0.01, 0.1, 0.3, 1.5, 3 and 10 mg/kg. Prior anti-PD-1, anti-PD-L1 or anti-CTLA-4 therapy was permitted, and checkpoint inhibitors had been received by roughly 42% of dose-escalation patients. The purpose of peripheral TCRbeta sequencing was to test whether ivuxolimab changed TCR sequence diversity and led to clonal T-cell expansion. The monotherapy dose-escalation portion (N of about 50 patients) of the phase I ivuxolimab trial is reported in the paper. Of the approximately 50 dose-escalation patients, hepatocellular carcinoma was present in about 20, melanoma in approximately 15, renal cell carcinoma in 9 and head and neck cancer in 9. Paper-wide results and their limitations: At doses of 0.1 to 3.0 mg/kg, clonal expansion of both CD4+ and CD8+ blood T cells was observed from baseline to week 6. After ivuxolimab, CD8+ T cells had more expanded clones than CD4+ T cells on average. The antigen specificity of the clonally expanded peripheral T cells was not determined. In partial responders in the 0.1-3.0 mg/kg groups, normalized peripheral clonal expansion was found to be among the lowest, especially among CD8+ T cells. Low levels of normalized T-cell clonal expansion were also seen in some patients who did not respond.

In this sample, this clone turned up once. Its cognate antigen has yet to be identified. Base qualities are missing; no much larger clone stands one base away. Patients with autoimmune disease history or receiving systemic immunosuppression were excluded from the trial. Peripheral blood for TCR sequencing was drawn from every dose cohort at baseline, at cycle 4 day 1 and at cycle 7 day 1. Samples came from an open-label, multicenter, first-in-human phase I dose-escalation trial of ivuxolimab. Adults with locally advanced or metastatic head and neck squamous cell, hepatocellular, melanoma or renal cell carcinoma were enrolled in the trial. Before TCR sequencing, CD4+ and CD8+ T cells were separately sorted from peripheral blood. To sequence the TCRbeta CDR3 region, genomic DNA was isolated from the sorted cells. The immunoSEQ Assay was used to sequence the TCRbeta CDR3 regions. The clones in this table, taken by TCRdb from immuneACCESS, are in-frame only. Not every clone is retained; where verified, under half of the shortfall comes from an unresolved V gene, and the cause of the rest is unknown. The table for this sample lists tens of thousands of clones; roughly 80% of them were counted only once. The top ten hold more than 0.75% of the sample.

The CDR3 spans 12 residues, from the cysteine through the phenylalanine. The sequence is cut down to CDR3 DNA, 36 bases in frame from base 1. Based on the germline V gene, the CDR1 and CDR2 sequences are SGHTA and FQGNSA. The V end loses 3 bases and the J end loses 5 bases, and a stretch of 8 bases separates them. The V and J segments used are TRBV7-2 and TRBJ2-7, with the D gene not clear enough to name. The sequences come from CD4+ or CD8+ T cells sorted from blood, collected in a trial of the OX40 agonist ivuxolimab. The sequence came from an adult with an advanced solid tumor such as melanoma, head and neck, liver or kidney cancer. CDR3 region: CASSFDEDEQYF. The sequence in DNA is TGTGCCAGCAGCTTTGACGAGGACGAGCAGTACTTC.